Below, one T cell receptor beta chain is given with its context. Recruitment covered under 25 US areas and drew participants whose ages spanned about 18 to 100 years. Only in-frame clones appear in the TCRdb table, and some are missing; sequencing was by immunoSEQ multiplex PCR. The sample yields approximately 380,000 clones, 88% seen once. The CDR3 sequence is 14 residues long. V was cut by 9 bases and J by 2 bases, with 16 bases left in between. Germline CDR1 reads MDHEN; CDR2 reads SYDVKM. The data derive from a study of blood T cell repertoires in COVID-19. The V call is TRBV28, the J call TRBJ2-5; TRBD2 might be the D (7 bases). This receptor was taken from a woman in her late teens or twenties who had recovered from COVID-19. Sequenced sample: PBMCs or T cells enriched from blood (not recorded which). The CDR3 DNA follows: TGTGCCAGTAACCCCGGGGGGCGTCAAGAGACCCAGTACTTC. Amino acid sequence: CASNPGGRQETQYF.